The rows below give T cell receptor beta chains drawn from one sample of a study of cytomegalovirus exposure and HLA in healthy donors. Some clones are missing from TCRdb's copy, which holds only in-frame ones; the method was immunoSEQ multiplex PCR. The sample holds some 140,000 clones, roughly 77% seen once. The sample comprised PBMCs. Source of these receptors: a female donor in good health and CMV-seronegative. Both conserved end residues are trimmed from each CDR3.

j_gene	v_gene	CDR3aa
TRBJ2-5	TRBV2	ASSGGLAGEETQY
TRBJ1-2	TRBV7-9	ASSLVGTGGYGYT
TRBJ1-3	TRBV5-1	ASSGTGGRGNTIY
TRBJ2-3	TRBV9	ASSVSGLAGGPYTDTQY
TRBJ1-5	TRBV30	AWSGGYSNQPQH
TRBJ2-3	TRBV5-1	ASSLAEEASGGTGY
TRBJ2-3	TRBV7-4	ASSLGLAVVTQY
TRBJ2-1	TRBV14	ASSRAGTSRYNEQF
TRBJ1-2	TRBV4-3	ASSQNTGTGTGYT
TRBJ2-7	TRBV6-5	ASRTGTAGFYEQY
TRBJ2-1	TRBV10-1	ASRPGQDYNEQF
TRBJ2-7	TRBV7-2	ASSSQPVEAEQY
TRBJ2-3	TRBV5-6	ASSLDWRTDTQY
TRBJ2-3	TRBV4-1	ASSPGQGADTQY
TRBJ2-5	TRBV7-2	ASSEQGLEGETQY
TRBJ1-5	TRBV7-8	ASSENYGGNQPQH
TRBJ2-1	TRBV5-1	ASSLGWTSHNEQF
TRBJ2-1	TRBV7-2	ASSLQSGRAGNNEQF
TRBJ2-5	TRBV29-1	SARTGYQETQY
TRBJ2-2	TRBV28	ASEGSTGELF
TRBJ2-7	TRBV6-5	ASSYHQGENEQY
TRBJ2-3	TRBV4-1	ASSQAPDRGLLDTQY
TRBJ1-5	TRBV6-5	ASRRDSTQPQH
TRBJ2-1	TRBV18	ASSPGDWDNEQF
TRBJ2-5	TRBV27	ASRSRVGELAETQY
TRBJ2-1	TRBV30	AWSRDSNEQF
TRBJ1-1	TRBV6-5	ASRSNTEAF
TRBJ2-7	TRBV5-6	ASSFGGGAREQY
TRBJ1-3	TRBV10-3	AISESRGRGNTIY